What follows are 10 T cell receptor beta chains derived from one specimen sequenced in a study of chemoradiotherapy in HPV16-positive cancers. Generated by immunoSEQ multiplex PCR, the TCRdb table keeps only in-frame clones and is missing some. The profile shows approximately 12,000 clones, around 68% of them singletons. The sample was acquired from a patient who underwent chemoradiotherapy. The receptors were sampled from a human donor with HPV-associated anogenital cancer.

The J gene is TRBJ1-1, the V gene TRBV5-5; D is unclear. Trimming left V 6 bases short and J 2 bases short, with 17 bases between. Per the germline V gene, CDR1 is SGHKS and CDR2 is YYEKEE (reference sequence). The CDR3 extends over 15 amino acids. The CDR3 sequence: CASTKEVGYNTEAFF. CDR3 bases: TGTGCCAGCACCAAAGAGGTAGGGTATAACACTGAAGCTTTCTTT.

The sample holds a few counts of this clone. This chain joins TRBV5-4 and TRBJ2-5, with 10 bases aligning to TRBD2. CDR3 length: 16 amino acids. V trimming: 3 bases; J trimming: 5 bases; junction bases outside the gene matches: 10. Germline values: CDR1 SGHNT, CDR2 YYREEE (reference sequence). CDR3 DNA sequence: TGTGCCAGCAGCTCGGAAGCTAGCGGGAGTTGGGAGACCCAGTACTTC. Encoded protein: CASSSEASGSWETQYF.

The chain joins TRBV7-9 to TRBJ2-1; 8 nucleotides align to TRBD2. The CDR3 has 15 residues. Germline V gene data show CDR1 as SEHNR and CDR2 as FQNEAQ (reference sequence). J was trimmed by 6 bases and V by 4 bases; bases with no gene match: 8. The CDR3 DNA sequence: TGTGCCAGCAGCTCGTACGGGGGGGCAGGCAATGAGCAGTTCTTC. Translated: CASSSYGGAGNEQFF.

The CDR3 reads CASSFGGPAMSSGNTIYF. The CDR3 coding sequence is TGCGCCAGCAGCTTCGGGGGGCCAGCTATGTCCTCTGGAAACACCATATATTTT. The chain carries TRBV5-1 and TRBJ1-3; a weak D match, TRBD1 (6 bases). The V end lost 2 bases, the J end lost 0 bases, and 18 bases lay between the germline ends. CDR3 length: 18 amino acids. Per the germline V gene, CDR1 is SGHRS and CDR2 is YFSETQ.

The chain carries TRBV29-1 and TRBJ1-2; 7 nucleotides line up with TRBD1. The germline CDR1 and CDR2 sequences are SQVTM and ANQGSEA. This CDR3 has 11 residues. V shed 8 bases and J 3 bases; nucleotides not matched to a gene: 3. CDR3 residues: CSLGQDYGYTF. CDR3 sequence (DNA): TGCAGCCTCGGACAGGACTATGGCTACACCTTC.

This clone was counted between two and nine times. V gene TRBV5-1 combines with J gene TRBJ2-3; 12 bases map to TRBD2. Germline assignment: CDR1 SGHRS and CDR2 YFSETQ. Losses at the gene ends were 3 bases for V and 9 bases for J; bases not matched to a gene: 11. The CDR3 length is 16 residues. The CDR3 nucleotides are TGCGCCAGCAGCTCATCCTTGATGGGGACTAGCGGGACGCAGTATTTT. It is translated as CASSSSLMGTSGTQYF.

The chain joins TRBV5-6 to TRBJ1-1; D call uncertain. CDR3 length: 13 amino acids. Germline CDR1 reads SGHDT; CDR2 reads YYEEEE. V was shortened by 3 bases and J by 2 bases, with 8 bases between the two germline ends. The CDR3 sequence is CASSYSVNTEAFF. CDR3 coding DNA: TGTGCCAGCAGCTACAGTGTTAACACTGAAGCTTTCTTT.

With regard to this clone: At one boundary the junction diverges from the germline segment, which might be a read error. The V call is TRBV14, the J call TRBJ1-2, with D possibly matching TRBD1 (5 bases). There are 11 residues in the CDR3. CDR1 is SGHDN, CDR2 FVKESK, per germline. CDR3 residues: CASSQDGALFF. The CDR3 nucleotides are TGTGCCAGCAGCCAAGATGGGGCCCTATTCTTC.

The chain joins TRBV6-1 to TRBJ2-7; possibly TRBD1 for D (6 bases). This CDR3 spans 16 amino acids. Germline CDR1 and CDR2: MNHNS and SASEGT. V was pared by 0 bases and J by 2 bases, with 14 bases between. CDR3 in amino acids: CASSEALGAGAYEQYF. CDR3 nucleotide sequence: TGTGCCAGCAGTGAAGCGCTCGGCGCAGGGGCCTACGAGCAGTACTTC.

The chain carries TRBV9 and TRBJ2-7; TRBD2 agrees at 10 bases. Germline-derived CDR1 and CDR2 are SGDLS and YYNGEE. J lost 9 bases, V lost 1 base, and 13 bases had no gene match. This CDR3 is built from 16 residues. The CDR3 nucleotides are TGTGCCAGCAGCGTATCCCCCTCTAGCGGGAGTCAAGCGCAGTACTTC. As protein: CASSVSPSSGSQAQYF.